One and the same sample provided the 27 T cell receptor beta chains below, sequenced in a study of blood T cell repertoires in COVID-19. Profiling relied on immunoSEQ multiplex PCR, and the TCRdb table lists in-frame clones only, not all of them. The profile shows 130,000 or so clones, around nine tenths of them singletons. The source material was peripheral blood. The receptors stem from a woman in her seventies with COVID-19, enrolled during active disease.

The V gene is TRBV4-1, the J gene TRBJ2-4; 13 bases agree with TRBD2. V lost 5 bases to trimming and J lost 0 bases; unmatched junction nucleotides: 7. The CDR3 has 18 amino acids. Looked up from germline, CDR1 is MGHRA and CDR2 is YSYEKL. The CDR3 DNA is TGCGCCAGCAGCGAGACTAGCGGGGGGACCTTAGCCAAAAACATTCAGTACTTC. It encodes CASSETSGGTLAKNIQYF.

V gene TRBV28 combines with J gene TRBJ1-1, with 9 bases identical to TRBD1. CDR3 size: 13 residues. V trimming: 8 bases; J trimming: 7 bases; junction bases outside the gene matches: 8. The germline CDR1 and CDR2 sequences are MDHEN and SYDVKM. CDR3 nucleotide sequence: TGTGCCAGCGAGGGACAGGGAAAAATTGAAGCTTTCTTT. This gives the protein CASEGQGKIEAFF. Using reference TRBV28 and TRBJ1-1 for the parts outside the CDR3, the full variable domain is DVKVTQSSRYLVKRTGEKVFLECVQDMDHENMFWYRQDPGLGLRLIYFSYDVKMKEKGDIPEGYSVSREKKERFSLILESASTNQTSMYLCASEGQGKIEAFFGQGTRLTVV.

This CDR3 is CASSHQDSYQPQHF. CDR3 DNA: TGTGCCAGTAGCCATCAGGACAGTTATCAGCCCCAGCATTTT. The V call is TRBV19, the J call TRBJ1-5; possibly TRBD1 for D (6 bases). The CDR3 runs to 14 residues. Germline CDR1 reads LNHDA; CDR2 reads SQIVND (reference sequence). V lost 6 bases, J lost 5 bases, and 14 bases lay in between.

The chain has TRBV10-3 and TRBJ1-6, with 7 bases lining up with TRBD1. Germline-derived CDR1 and CDR2 are ENHRY and SYGVKD. The CDR3 has 14 residues. V was pared by 3 bases and J by 9 bases, with 5 bases of the junction left unmatched. The CDR3 spells CAISEKGAASPLHF. CDR3 nucleotide sequence: TGTGCCATCAGTGAAAAGGGGGCGGCTTCACCCCTCCACTTT.

The chain employs TRBV28 and TRBJ2-1, with 11 bases matching TRBD2. Germline loops: CDR1 MDHEN, CDR2 SYDVKM. V was pared by 6 bases and J by 2 bases, with 3 bases of the junction left unmatched. The CDR3 has 15 residues. The CDR3 DNA reads as TGTGCCAGCAGCCTACTAGCGGGGGCCTACAATGAGCAGTTCTTC. Its translation: CASSLLAGAYNEQFF. Filled out from reference TRBV28 and TRBJ2-1, the complete variable domain reads DVKVTQSSRYLVKRTGEKVFLECVQDMDHENMFWYRQDPGLGLRLIYFSYDVKMKEKGDIPEGYSVSREKKERFSLILESASTNQTSMYLCASSLLAGAYNEQFFGPGTRLTVL.

This clone was detected a few times. The chain joins TRBV6-1 to TRBJ1-1, with 10 bases identical to TRBD1. CDR3 length: 16 residues. Losses at the gene ends were 3 bases for V and 3 bases for J; bases not matched to a gene: 7. Germline V gene lookup returns CDR1 MNHNS and CDR2 SASEGT. The CDR3 DNA reads as TGTGCCAGCAGTGACGACAGGGGGCGCGTGTACACTGAAGCTTTCTTT. Translated: CASSDDRGRVYTEAFF.

The CDR3 here is CASRPPGQFNYGYTF. In DNA, the CDR3 is TGTGCCAGCAGACCCCCGGGACAGTTCAACTATGGCTACACCTTC. The rearrangement links TRBV28 to TRBJ1-2; 7 bases are a match to TRBD1. Germline CDR1 and CDR2: MDHEN and SYDVKM. J was trimmed by 2 bases and V by 6 bases; bases with no gene match: 9. The CDR3 length is 15 residues.

V and J are TRBV5-4 and TRBJ2-7, with 7 positions matching TRBD1. Trimming took 2 bases from V and 3 from J; bases not matched to a gene: 5. Germline lookup yields CDR1 SGHNT and CDR2 YYREEE (reference sequence). This CDR3 has 14 amino acids. The CDR3 DNA sequence: TGTGCCAGCAGCTTTGGGACAGTTTTCTACGAGCAGTACTTC. This codes for CASSFGTVFYEQYF.

This chain connects TRBV6-1 to TRBJ1-2; 9 nucleotides match TRBD1. Germline V lookup: CDR1 MNHNS, CDR2 SASEGT. CDR3 size: 20 residues. V dropped 4 bases and J dropped 6; count of bases not matched to a gene: 24. CDR3 coding DNA: TGTGCCAGCAGTGGACGTATCTTGGGCCGGGACAGGGTACCTACGGATGGCTACACCTTC. This translates into CASSGRILGRDRVPTDGYTF.

The chain combines TRBV5-1 with TRBJ1-2; possible D gene TRBD1, 6 bases. The CDR3 has 16 residues. Germline CDR1 reads SGHRS; CDR2 reads YFSETQ. Trimming took off 6 bases at V and 7 bases at J, with 25 bases between the two ends. The CDR3 loop is CASTRGGGARDFGYTF. CDR3 coding DNA: TGCGCCAGCACCCGTGGTGGGGGCGCACGGGATTTTGGCTACACCTTC.

The V gene is TRBV6-5, the J gene TRBJ2-5; perhaps TRBD2 as D (5 bases). The CDR3 extends over 13 amino acids. Trimming stripped 7 bases from V and 4 bases from J, with 13 bases between. CDR1 MNHEY and CDR2 SVGAGI come from the germline V gene. This CDR3 is CASTPARGETQYF. The CDR3 region has the DNA TGTGCCAGCACCCCTGCCCGGGGAGAGACCCAGTACTTC.

This chain joins TRBV3-1 (or the pseudogene TRBV3-2) and TRBJ1-6, with D tentatively TRBD1 (6 bases). Germline V lookup: CDR1 LGHDT, CDR2 YNNKEL (reference sequence). The CDR3 is 13 residues long. V lost 3 bases, J lost 16 bases, and 16 bases lay in between. CDR3 loop: CASSQDGTTYLHF. The DNA of the CDR3 is TGTGCCAGCAGCCAGGACGGGACAACCTATCTCCACTTT.

The chain combines TRBV18 with TRBJ1-5; 7 positions agree with TRBD1. Trimming took 3 bases from V and 3 from J; bases not matched to a gene: 8. The CDR3 is 16 residues long. Germline V gene data show CDR1 as KGHSH and CDR2 as LQKENI. This CDR3 is CASSPGTAPLNQPQHF. The DNA of the CDR3 is TGTGCCAGCTCACCCGGGACAGCCCCTCTCAATCAGCCCCAGCATTTT.

The rearrangement links TRBV4-1 to TRBJ2-3, with a tentative D call TRBD2 (5 bases). There are 12 residues in the CDR3. V was clipped by 4 bases and J by 5 bases, with 7 bases between them. Germline assignment: CDR1 MGHRA and CDR2 YSYEKL. In nucleotides, the CDR3 is TGCGCCAGCAGCCTCCGGGAAGATACGCAGTATTTT. Residues: CASSLREDTQYF.

The chain links TRBV20-1 to TRBJ1-1, with D perhaps TRBD1 (6 bases). Germline V gene data show CDR1 as DFQATT and CDR2 as SNEGSKA (reference sequence). The CDR3 covers 13 residues. V lost 3 bases, J lost 6 bases, and 14 bases lay in between. CDR3 sequence: CSASKRGAAEAFF. CDR3 nucleotides: TGCAGTGCTAGTAAACGGGGGGCAGCTGAAGCTTTCTTT.

This chain connects TRBV5-1 to TRBJ2-6, with D possibly matching TRBD1 (6 bases). With 2 bases removed from V and 0 bases from J, the gap between germline ends came to 9 bases. The length of the CDR3 is 16 residues. Germline lookup yields CDR1 SGHRS and CDR2 YFSETQ. In DNA form, the CDR3 reads TGCGCCAGCAGCTTTGGACAGAGCTCTGGGGCCAACGTCCTGACTTTC. Residues: CASSFGQSSGANVLTF.

The J gene is TRBJ1-3, the V gene TRBV6-1, with D unclear. The CDR3 covers 12 residues. V dropped 2 bases and J dropped 4 bases, with 3 bases sitting between them. Germline V gives CDR1 MNHNS, CDR2 SASEGT. The CDR3 loop reads CASSESGNTIYF. Here the CDR3 DNA reads TGTGCCAGCAGTGAATCGGGAAACACCATATATTTT.

The table lists this clone with a few counts. V is TRBV18 and J is TRBJ2-7; no definite D call. V lost 3 bases and J 5 bases, leaving 14 bases between the germline ends. CDR1 and CDR2 (germline): KGHSH, LQKENI. CDR3 length equals 14 residues. The CDR3, as DNA: TGTGCCAGCTCACCCCTGGGTTACCGGGACGAGCAGTACTTC. As protein: CASSPLGYRDEQYF.

The chain couples TRBV18 to TRBJ2-1; D remains unclear. V lost 6 bases, J lost 5 bases, and 8 bases lay in between. Per germline, CDR1 KGHSH and CDR2 LQKENI. The CDR3 totals 12 residues. DNA of the CDR3: TGTGCCAGCTCTAATCCGGACAATGAGCAGTTCTTC. This translates into CASSNPDNEQFF. The full variable domain, with the rest looked up from reference TRBV18 and TRBJ2-1, is NAGVMQNPRHLVRRRGQEARLRCSPMKGHSHVYWYRQLPEEGLKFMVYLQKENIIDESGMPKERFSAEFPKEGPSILRIQQVVRGDSAAYFCASSNPDNEQFFGPGTRLTVL.

The chain combines TRBV27 with TRBJ2-1; 12 positions agree with TRBD2. The junction had 5 bases not matched to a gene; V was cut back by 0 bases and J by 5 bases. Germline CDR1 reads MNHEY; CDR2 reads SMNVEV (reference sequence). This CDR3 has 17 amino acids. This chain's CDR3 is CASSLSTRLAGDNEQFF. The CDR3 region has the DNA TGTGCCAGCAGTTTATCCACCAGACTAGCGGGGGACAATGAGCAGTTCTTC.

The V call is TRBV4-2, the J call TRBJ2-5; TRBD2 agrees at 7 bases. Germline CDR1 is LGHNA and CDR2 is YNFKEQ. The CDR3 has 16 amino acids. J was trimmed by 2 bases and V by 1 base; bases with no gene match: 7. In DNA, the CDR3 is TGTGCCAGCAGCCAAGTAAGAAGCGGGGCACAAGAGACCCAGTACTTC. Residues: CASSQVRSGAQETQYF.

V is TRBV19 and J is TRBJ1-1; 8 nucleotides line up with TRBD1. Germline V gene sequence: CDR1 LNHDA, CDR2 SQIVND (reference sequence). V shed 7 bases and J 1 base; nucleotides not matched to a gene: 17. This CDR3 is 18 amino acids long. The CDR3 region is CASNNSRGQASSNTEAFF. The CDR3 nucleotides read TGTGCCAGTAATAATTCGAGGGGACAGGCTTCTTCGAACACTGAAGCTTTCTTT.

The V call is TRBV5-1, the J call TRBJ2-5; D not certain. Germline V CDR1 and CDR2: SGHRS, YFSETQ. The V end was cut by 0 bases, the J end by 1 base, with 7 bases between. CDR3 length: 14 residues. The CDR3 bases are TGCGCCAGCAGCTTGGCAGGTTTCCAAGAGACCCAGTACTTC. This gives the protein CASSLAGFQETQYF.

The gene calls are TRBV2 and TRBJ2-7, with 8 nucleotides matching TRBD1. After removal of 2 bases from V and 5 bases from J, the junction contained 11 bases not matched to a gene. The CDR3 is made up of 16 amino acids. Germline V gene data show CDR1 as SNHLY and CDR2 as FYNNEI. Here the CDR3 DNA reads TGTGCCAGCAGTGAAAGGGTCAGGGGGCTTTTCGACGAGCAGTACTTC. Protein product: CASSERVRGLFDEQYF. Looking up the rest from reference TRBV2 and TRBJ2-7 gives the full variable domain: EPEVTQTPSHQVTQMGQEVILRCVPISNHLYFYWYRQILGQKVEFLVSFYNNEISEKSEIFDDQFSVERPDGSNFTLKIRSTKLEDSAMYFCASSERVRGLFDEQYFGPGTRLTVT.

CDR3 loop: CASSHGGGPFEQYF. The CDR3 region has the DNA TGTGCCAGCAGCCACGGGGGGGGGCCGTTCGAGCAGTACTTC. V usage is TRBV3-1 (or the pseudogene TRBV3-2) and J usage is TRBJ2-7; 8 bases are a match to TRBD2. The germline V gene encodes CDR1 LGHDT and CDR2 YNNKEL (reference sequence). CDR3 length: 14 amino acids. J was trimmed by 6 bases and V by 3 bases; bases with no gene match: 7.

The J gene is TRBJ1-1, the V gene TRBV29-1, with 11 positions matching TRBD1. V lost 3 bases, J lost 7 bases, and 10 bases stayed unmatched. The length of the CDR3 is 15 residues. Germline V lookup: CDR1 SQVTM, CDR2 ANQGSEA. Here the CDR3 reads CSVEGTGGLEGEAFF. The CDR3 nucleotides read TGCAGCGTTGAGGGGACAGGGGGATTGGAGGGTGAAGCTTTCTTT.

This clone came up once. The chain employs TRBV5-1 and TRBJ2-1, with TRBD2 identical over 11 bases. Trimming at V came to 2 bases and at J to 1 base, leaving 11 bases not matched to a gene. Looked up from germline, CDR1 is SGHRS and CDR2 is YFSETQ. The CDR3 contains 19 residues. CDR3 region: CASSFGLAGNLGSYNEQFF. The CDR3 nucleotides are TGCGCCAGCAGCTTTGGACTAGCGGGTAACTTAGGATCCTACAATGAGCAGTTCTTC.